This is a list of T cell receptor beta chains from one sample in a study of T cell responses to AZD1222 COVID-19 vaccine. Assay used: immunoSEQ multiplex PCR; TCRdb lists only in-frame clones, some missing. The sample holds fewer than 110,000 clones, over 80% seen once. This specimen consisted of peripheral blood, obtained on day 0 of AZD1222 vaccination. Receptors were obtained from an adult in good health. Both conserved end residues are part of each CDR3. D genes are given only for firm matches. Expanded clones are given a class, and other clones once, few, many or no size at all.

.	TRBJ2-1	TRBD2	TRBV30	TGTGCCTGGAGTGTACTTTCTGGACTAGGGAGGTATGAGCAGTTCTTC	CAWSVLSGLGRYEQFF
.	TRBJ2-3	TRBD1	TRBV10-3	TGTGCCATCAGCGGGGGACAGGGTTGGACAGATACGCAGTATTTT	CAISGGQGWTDTQYF
.	TRBJ2-1	TRBD2	TRBV5-1	TGCGCCAGCAGCACCTCCGGGACTAGCGGATTTCTTTTCGGGAATGAGCAGTTCTTC	CASSTSGTSGFLFGNEQFF
.	TRBJ2-3	.	TRBV5-1	TGCGCCAGCAGCAGCGATACAGATACGCAGTATTTT	CASSSDTDTQYF
few	TRBJ1-2	TRBD1	TRBV5-6	TGTGCCAGCATCGAGCGGAGGGGGCCACGAGGCTACACCTTC	CASIERRGPRGYTF
.	TRBJ2-5	.	TRBV5-6	TGTGCCAGCAGCTTGAAAGGAGGGGGAGAGACCCAGTACTTC	CASSLKGGGETQYF
few	TRBJ1-5	TRBD1	TRBV7-8	TGTGCCAGCGCATTACTACAGGGGGCTAGCAATCAGCCCCAGCATTTT	CASALLQGASNQPQHF
.	TRBJ2-3	TRBD2	TRBV27	TGTGCCAGCAGTTTATCTAGCGGGGGGAGCACAGATACGCAGTATTTT	CASSLSSGGSTDTQYF
.	TRBJ2-7	TRBD2	TRBV7-2	TGTGCCAGCAGCGCGAAGCCCACTAGCGGGGCCTCCTACGAGCAGTACTTC	CASSAKPTSGASYEQYF
.	TRBJ2-1	.	TRBV12-5	TGTGCTAGTGGTTGGGCTACAGGGTTCACCTACAATGAGCAGTTCTTC	CASGWATGFTYNEQFF
.	TRBJ1-3	TRBD1	TRBV4-2	TGTGCCAGCAGCCAATCCAGGGGGACTGGAAACACCATATATTTT	CASSQSRGTGNTIYF
.	TRBJ2-7	TRBD2	TRBV28	TGTGCCAGCAGTGTAAGCGGGAGTCACTCCTACGAGCAGTACTTC	CASSVSGSHSYEQYF
.	TRBJ2-3	TRBD2	TRBV7-6	TGTGCCAGCAGTAGCATAGCGGGGGGGACCACAGATACGCAGTATTTT	CASSSIAGGTTDTQYF
.	TRBJ1-4	.	TRBV2	TGTGCCAGCAGGGGAGTCAATGAAAAACTGTTTTTT	CASRGVNEKLFF
.	TRBJ2-2	TRBD1	TRBV6-5	TGTGCCAGCAATCAAGGGGGCGTAACCGGGGAGCTGTTTTTT	CASNQGGVTGELFF
.	TRBJ2-5	TRBD1	TRBV30	TGTGCCTGGAGTCGGGGACAGGGAGGGACCCAGTACTTC	CAWSRGQGGTQYF
.	TRBJ1-5	.	TRBV12-3/TRBV12-4	TGTGCCAGCAGAGAAGGGACTAATCAGCCCCAGCATTTT	CASREGTNQPQHF
.	TRBJ2-3	.	TRBV4-2	TGTGCCAGCAGCCAAGATCATAGAGGTACGCAGTATTTT	CASSQDHRGTQYF
.	TRBJ1-5	.	TRBV27	TGTGCCAGCAGCTGGCATGGAGGGGATAGCAATCAGCCCCAGCATTTT	CASSWHGGDSNQPQHF
.	TRBJ1-5	TRBD1	TRBV6-2/TRBV6-3	TGTGCCAGCAGTTGGGCAAAACAGACAGGGCGAGGAAATCAGCCCCAGCATTTT	CASSWAKQTGRGNQPQHF
.	TRBJ2-1	TRBD1	TRBV24-1	TGTGCCACCAGTGACCCAGGACAGGGGCAGTTCTTC	CATSDPGQGQFF
.	TRBJ1-2	.	TRBV7-9	TGTGCCAGCAGCTTTGGCGGTCAGGGTTATGGCTACACCTTC	CASSFGGQGYGYTF
.	TRBJ2-7	.	TRBV28	TGTGCCAGCAGACCAGGACAGTCCTCCTACGAGCAGTACTTC	CASRPGQSSYEQYF
.	TRBJ2-6	TRBD1	TRBV7-6	TGTGCCAGCAGCACACCGAAGGGACAGTCCCTCTCTGGGGCCAACGTCCTGACTTTC	CASSTPKGQSLSGANVLTF
.	TRBJ1-1	.	TRBV28	TGTGCCAGCAGTTTATTCCCAGGGGTGGACACTGAAGCTTTCTTT	CASSLFPGVDTEAFF
.	TRBJ1-6	TRBD1	TRBV24-1	TGTGCCACCACGGGCGGGGGACAGGCGTTTAGCTCCTATAATTCACCCCTCCACTTT	CATTGGGQAFSSYNSPLHF
.	TRBJ2-7	.	TRBV6-2/TRBV6-3	TGTGCCAGCAGTTACTCGATCGGGTACGAGCAGTACTTC	CASSYSIGYEQYF
.	TRBJ1-3	.	TRBV10-3	TGTGCCATCAGCGAAGAAAGGGGAGCAGGAAACACCATATATTTT	CAISEERGAGNTIYF
.	TRBJ1-2	.	TRBV28	TGTGCCAGCCTCGGAGTCCTCTCGGAATATGGCTACACCTTC	CASLGVLSEYGYTF
.	TRBJ2-7	TRBD2	TRBV7-2	TGTGCCAGCAGACGACTAGCGGGGGAATCCTACGAGCAGTACTTC	CASRRLAGESYEQYF
.	TRBJ2-2	.	TRBV7-9	TGTGCCAGATGGGGGATCACCGGGGAGCTGTTTTTT	CARWGITGELFF
.	TRBJ1-3	.	TRBV7-9	TGTGCCAGCAGCTCTGTTGGAAACACCATATATTTT	CASSSVGNTIYF
.	TRBJ1-2	.	TRBV5-1	TGCGCCAGCTTGCCTGACACAACCGGGGGCTATGGCTACACCTTC	CASLPDTTGGYGYTF
.	TRBJ1-2	TRBD1	TRBV11-1	TGTGCCAGCAGCCCGGGACAGTTTAACTATGGCTACACCTTC	CASSPGQFNYGYTF
.	TRBJ1-6	TRBD1	TRBV4-3	TGCGCCAGCAGCCAAGAGCTACAGGGGAATTTCTATAATTCACCCCTCCACTTT	CASSQELQGNFYNSPLHF
.	TRBJ2-5	.	TRBV7-2	TGTGCCAGCAGCTTAGTGAATGGAGAGACCCAGTACTTC	CASSLVNGETQYF
.	TRBJ2-2	TRBD2	TRBV30	TGTGCCTGGAGCGGACGGACTAGCGGGAGGGCCCGGTCCGGGGAGCTGTTTTTT	CAWSGRTSGRARSGELFF
once	TRBJ2-5	TRBD1	TRBV6-5	TGTGCCAGCAGCGGGGACAGGGGTGTTGAAGAGACCCAGTACTTC	CASSGDRGVEETQYF
.	TRBJ2-7	.	TRBV11-3	TGTGCCAGCAGCTTAGGGGTCAATCCGACCTACGAGCAGTACTTC	CASSLGVNPTYEQYF
.	TRBJ1-2	.	TRBV6-5	TGTGCCAGCAGTTACAGGAGTACTTATGGCTACACCTTC	CASSYRSTYGYTF
.	TRBJ1-5	TRBD1	TRBV19	TGTGCCAGTAGTATAGGGGACAGGTTAGTGAGCAATCAGCCCCAGCATTTT	CASSIGDRLVSNQPQHF
.	TRBJ2-4	.	TRBV6-5	TGTGCCAGCAATAACCACGCAGGCAAAAACATTCAGTACTTC	CASNNHAGKNIQYF
.	TRBJ1-2	TRBD1	TRBV15	TGTGCCACCAGCGGAGATGGGGGGCAGGGGGCAAATGGCTACACCTTC	CATSGDGGQGANGYTF
.	TRBJ2-6	TRBD1	TRBV7-8	TGTGCCAGCAGCGAGGGGACAGGGGGCGCCGATTCTGGGGCCAACGTCCTGACTTTC	CASSEGTGGADSGANVLTF
.	TRBJ1-1	TRBD1	TRBV29-1	TGCAGCGTTGAAATAACCGGGCAGGGGGCGTACACTGAAGCTTTCTTT	CSVEITGQGAYTEAFF
.	TRBJ1-2	.	TRBV3-1/TRBV3-2	TGTGCCAGCAGCCAGGGTAACTATGGCTACACCTTC	CASSQGNYGYTF
.	TRBJ1-4	TRBD1	TRBV2	TGTGCCAGCAGCCTCCAGGGGGCCGGTGAAAAACTGTTTTTT	CASSLQGAGEKLFF
many	TRBJ1-1	.	TRBV12-3/TRBV12-4	TGTGCCAGCAGTTCGGGGGCCCTTGAAGCTTTCTTT	CASSSGALEAFF
.	TRBJ1-3	TRBD1	TRBV3-1/TRBV3-2	TGTGCCAGCAGCCAAGGGCCAGGGGGTAACGGAAACACCATATATTTT	CASSQGPGGNGNTIYF
.	TRBJ1-1	.	TRBV30	TGTGCCTGGACCTCGATGGGGGTTGAAGCTTTCTTT	CAWTSMGVEAFF